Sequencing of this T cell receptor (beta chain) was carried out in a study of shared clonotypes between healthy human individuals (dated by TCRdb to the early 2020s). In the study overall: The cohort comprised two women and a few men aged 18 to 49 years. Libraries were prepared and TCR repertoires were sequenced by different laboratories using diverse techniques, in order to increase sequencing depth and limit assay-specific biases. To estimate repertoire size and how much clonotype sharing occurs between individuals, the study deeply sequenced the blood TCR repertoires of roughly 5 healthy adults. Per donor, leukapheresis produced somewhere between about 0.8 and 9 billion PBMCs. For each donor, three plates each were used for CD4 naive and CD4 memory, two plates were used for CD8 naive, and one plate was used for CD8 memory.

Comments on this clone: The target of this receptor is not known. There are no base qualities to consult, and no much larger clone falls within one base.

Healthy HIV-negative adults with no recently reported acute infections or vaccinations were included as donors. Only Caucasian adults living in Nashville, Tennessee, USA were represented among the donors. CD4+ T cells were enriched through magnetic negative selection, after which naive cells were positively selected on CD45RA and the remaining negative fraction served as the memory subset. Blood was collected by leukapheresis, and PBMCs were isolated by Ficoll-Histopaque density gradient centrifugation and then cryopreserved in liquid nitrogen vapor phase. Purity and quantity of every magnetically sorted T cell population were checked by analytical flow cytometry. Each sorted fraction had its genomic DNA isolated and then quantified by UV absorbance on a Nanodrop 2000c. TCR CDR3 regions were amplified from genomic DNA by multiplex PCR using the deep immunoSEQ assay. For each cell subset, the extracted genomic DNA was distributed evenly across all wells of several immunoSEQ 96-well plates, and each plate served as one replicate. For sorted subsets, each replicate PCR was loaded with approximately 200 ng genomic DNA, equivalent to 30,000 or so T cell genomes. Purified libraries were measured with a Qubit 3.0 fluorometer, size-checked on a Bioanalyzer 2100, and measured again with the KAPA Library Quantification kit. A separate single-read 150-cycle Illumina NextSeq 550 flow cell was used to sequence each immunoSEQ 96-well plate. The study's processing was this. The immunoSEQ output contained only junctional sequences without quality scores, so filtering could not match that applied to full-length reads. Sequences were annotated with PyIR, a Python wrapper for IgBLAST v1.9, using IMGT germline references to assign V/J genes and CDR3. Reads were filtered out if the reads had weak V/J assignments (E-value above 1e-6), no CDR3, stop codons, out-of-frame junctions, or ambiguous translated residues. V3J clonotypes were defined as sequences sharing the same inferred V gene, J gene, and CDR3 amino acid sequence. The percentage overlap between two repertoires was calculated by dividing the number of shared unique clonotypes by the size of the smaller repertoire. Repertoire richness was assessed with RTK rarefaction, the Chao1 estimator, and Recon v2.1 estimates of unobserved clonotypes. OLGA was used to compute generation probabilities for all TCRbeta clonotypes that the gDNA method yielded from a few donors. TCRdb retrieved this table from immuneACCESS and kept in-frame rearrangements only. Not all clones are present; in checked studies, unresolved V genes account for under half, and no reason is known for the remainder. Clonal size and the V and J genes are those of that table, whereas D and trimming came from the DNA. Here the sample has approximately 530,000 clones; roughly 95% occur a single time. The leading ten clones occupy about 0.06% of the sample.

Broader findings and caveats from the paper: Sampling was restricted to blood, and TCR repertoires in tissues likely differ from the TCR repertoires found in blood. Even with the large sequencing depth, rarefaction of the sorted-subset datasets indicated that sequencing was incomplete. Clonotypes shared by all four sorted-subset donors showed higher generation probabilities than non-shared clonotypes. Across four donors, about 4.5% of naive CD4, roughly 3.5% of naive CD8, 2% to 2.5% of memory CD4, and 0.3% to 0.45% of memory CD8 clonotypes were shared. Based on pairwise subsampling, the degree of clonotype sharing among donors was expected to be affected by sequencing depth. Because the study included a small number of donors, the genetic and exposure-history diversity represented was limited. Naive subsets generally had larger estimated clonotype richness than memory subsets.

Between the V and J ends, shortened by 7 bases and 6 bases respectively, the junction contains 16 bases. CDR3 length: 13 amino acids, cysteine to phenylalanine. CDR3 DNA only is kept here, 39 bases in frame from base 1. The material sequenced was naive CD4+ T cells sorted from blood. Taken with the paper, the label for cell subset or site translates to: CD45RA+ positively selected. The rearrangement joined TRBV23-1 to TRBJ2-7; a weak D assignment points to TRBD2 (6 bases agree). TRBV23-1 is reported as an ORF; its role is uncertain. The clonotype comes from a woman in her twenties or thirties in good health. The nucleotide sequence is TGCGCCAGCAACCGGGAGCGTCCTACCGAGCAGTACTTC. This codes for CASNRERPTEQYF.